Below, 10 T cell receptor beta chains from the same sample are listed, as sequenced in a study of blood T cell repertoires in COVID-19. Repertoires were generated with immunoSEQ multiplex PCR, while TCRdb's copy carries only in-frame clones and drops some. Of more than 80,000 clones in the sample, 88% are singletons; the top ten hold 11%. The sample consisted of peripheral blood. Receptor source: a man at least 80 years old with acute or convalescent COVID-19.

The count of this clone is one. This chain uses TRBV6-5 with TRBJ2-5; D is uncertain. Germline loops: CDR1 MNHEY, CDR2 SVGAGI. The CDR3 covers 11 residues. The CDR3 loop reads CVPRSGETQYF. CDR3 bases: TGTGTCCCGCGCTCCGGGGAGACCCAGTACTTC.

The V and J genes are TRBV4-3 and TRBJ2-3, with TRBD2 identical over 10 bases. The trim removed 3 bases at V and 0 bases at J, leaving 9 bases unmatched. Germline CDR1 and CDR2: LGHNA and YSLEER. The CDR3 spans 18 residues. This chain's CDR3 is CASSQMPASGSSTDTQYF. The CDR3 bases are TGCGCCAGCAGCCAGATGCCCGCTAGCGGGAGTAGCACAGATACGCAGTATTTT.

The chain employs TRBV7-3 and TRBJ1-2, with D tentatively TRBD1 (5 bases). V lost 0 bases to trimming and J lost 4 bases, with 9 bases between them. The V gene's germline CDR1 is SGHTA and CDR2 FQGTGA. The CDR3 is 14 amino acids. CDR3 residues: CASSLTGTVYGYTF. The CDR3 bases are TGTGCCAGCAGCTTAACCGGGACTGTCTATGGCTACACCTTC.

The V and J genes are TRBV27 and TRBJ2-2; 13 nucleotides align to TRBD2. The CDR3 length is 18 residues. After removal of 4 bases from V and 4 bases from J, the junction contained 9 bases not matched to a gene. The germline V gene encodes CDR1 MNHEY and CDR2 SMNVEV (reference sequence). The CDR3 is CASSSQIRTSGSTGELFF. The CDR3, as DNA: TGTGCCAGCAGTTCTCAAATCCGGACTAGCGGGAGCACCGGGGAGCTGTTTTTT.

J is TRBJ2-4 and V is TRBV12-3 or TRBV12-4, with D unresolved. The CDR3 length is 12 residues. V was trimmed by 6 bases and J by 8 bases, leaving 11 bases between them. The CDR3 protein is CASSLTGDIQYF. The CDR3 DNA reads TGTGCCAGCAGCCTGACTGGAGACATTCAGTACTTC.

J is TRBJ2-2 and V is TRBV18, with 8 positions matching TRBD1. This CDR3 has 15 residues. The germline CDR1 and CDR2 sequences are KGHSH and LQKENI. V was pared by 3 bases and J by 4 bases, with 4 bases of the junction left unmatched. DNA of the CDR3: TGTGCCAGCTCACCTGACAGGGGAAGCACCGGGGAGCTGTTTTTT. Amino acid sequence: CASSPDRGSTGELFF.

This clone has only a few counts. The V gene is TRBV28, the J gene TRBJ1-1; D not resolved. Trimming pared 7 bases from V and 0 bases from J, leaving 9 bases between. Germline loops: CDR1 MDHEN, CDR2 SYDVKM. This CDR3 region has 13 residues. CDR3 sequence: CASNSVMNTEAFF. The CDR3 DNA follows: TGTGCCAGCAATTCGGTCATGAACACTGAAGCTTTCTTT.

The sample holds one count of this clone. CDR3 amino acids: CASSAGTGGRINYGYTF. The DNA for the CDR3 is TGTGCCAGCAGTGCCGGGACAGGGGGCCGAATTAACTATGGCTACACCTTC. The V and J genes are TRBV25-1 and TRBJ1-2; 12 nucleotides match TRBD1. Germline V gene lookup returns CDR1 MGHDK and CDR2 SYGVNS. V lost 4 bases, J lost 1 base, and 7 bases stayed unmatched. CDR3 length: 17 amino acids.

This chain connects TRBV19 to TRBJ2-3, with TRBD1 identical over 7 bases. This CDR3 has 14 residues. V lost 7 bases to trimming and J lost 4 bases; unmatched junction nucleotides: 8. Germline CDR1 and CDR2: LNHDA and SQIVND (reference sequence). In nucleotides, the CDR3 is TGTGCCAGTACCATTCGACAGGGATCAGATACGCAGTATTTT. The encoded protein is CASTIRQGSDTQYF.

The chain couples TRBV11-1 to TRBJ1-2; no firm D call. Trimming pared 1 base from V and 3 bases from J, leaving 3 bases between. Germline V gene data show CDR1 as SGHAT and CDR2 as FQDESV (reference sequence). The CDR3 sequence is 12 residues long. In DNA, the CDR3 is TGTGCCAGCAGCTTAGGCGACTATGGCTACACCTTC. Its translation: CASSLGDYGYTF.